The 29 T cell receptor beta chains given below trace back to one sample, sequenced in a study of cytomegalovirus exposure and HLA in healthy donors. Libraries were prepared by immunoSEQ multiplex PCR; TCRdb keeps only in-frame clonotypes and omits some of them. The repertoire consists of 150,000 to 200,000 clones, with around 85% occurring once and the leading ten covering approximately 16%. The specimen sequenced was PBMCs. Receptors were obtained from a man between 18 and 35 years old in good health and CMV-seropositive.

V gene TRBV9 combines with J gene TRBJ1-1; D is ambiguous. Trimming stripped 4 bases from V and 7 bases from J, with 20 bases between. Germline CDR1 reads SGDLS; CDR2 reads YYNGEE. This CDR3 is built from 15 residues. CDR3 loop: CASSSSPGIGIEAFF. CDR3 DNA sequence: TGTGCCAGCAGCTCTAGTCCCGGGATAGGGATTGAAGCTTTCTTT.

Comment on this clone: Within the sample, other DNA sequences also encode this same CDR3. The rearrangement uses TRBV4-2 and TRBJ1-5, with TRBD1 as a possible D gene (6 bases). The CDR3 totals 16 residues. The germline V and J ends were trimmed by 0 bases and 0 bases, with 9 bases remaining between them. The germline CDR1 and CDR2 sequences are LGHNA and YNFKEQ. CDR3 sequence: CASSQDGGGSNQPQHF. The CDR3 DNA sequence: TGTGCCAGCAGCCAAGATGGGGGCGGTAGCAATCAGCCCCAGCATTTT.

The sample holds one count of this clone. This rearrangement joins TRBV7-3 to TRBJ2-1; TRBD2 aligns across 8 bases. CDR1 and CDR2 (germline): SGHTA, FQGTGA. The CDR3 contains 14 residues. The J segment lost 9 bases and the V segment lost 1 base, leaving 5 bases of the junction unmatched. The CDR3 sequence is CASSLISGDGEQFF. CDR3 in DNA: TGTGCCAGCAGCTTAATTAGCGGGGATGGTGAGCAGTTCTTC.

This sequence joins TRBV15 and TRBJ2-7; D might be TRBD2 (6 bases). The CDR3 is made up of 15 amino acids. Germline V gene sequence: CDR1 LNHNV, CDR2 YYDKDF (reference sequence). Between the trimmed V and J ends, which lost 1 base and 5 bases, there was a span of 15 bases. The CDR3 region has the DNA TGTGCCACCAGCAGAGTACGGGGGATCAGGAACGAGCAGTACTTC. Translating gives CATSRVRGIRNEQYF.

The J gene is TRBJ2-7, the V gene TRBV11-2, with 8 nucleotides matching TRBD1. CDR3 length: 13 residues. The V gene's germline CDR1 is SGHAT and CDR2 FQNNGV. V lost 4 bases, J lost 9 bases, and 8 bases stayed unmatched. The CDR3 DNA reads as TGTGCCAGCAGCTCGGACAGGGTATCGGGGCAGTACTTC. Translating gives CASSSDRVSGQYF.

This sequence joins TRBV6-5 and TRBJ1-2; D is possibly TRBD1 (5 bases). With 4 bases removed from V and 3 bases from J, the gap between germline ends came to 12 bases. CDR1 is MNHEY and CDR2 is SVGAGI in the germline V gene. This CDR3 has 14 residues. CDR3 amino acids: CASSFRGSHYGYTF. The CDR3 DNA reads as TGTGCCAGCAGTTTTAGGGGATCTCACTATGGCTACACCTTC.

Remarks on this clone: The same CDR3 can be traced to other DNA sequences in this sample. The chain carries TRBV9 and TRBJ2-3; no clear D. The CDR3 length is 13 residues. Trimming pared 0 bases from V and 6 bases from J, leaving 8 bases between. Looked up from germline, CDR1 is SGDLS and CDR2 is YYNGEE. As DNA, the CDR3 is TGTGCCAGCAGCGTAGAGAGGCCCGATACGCAGTATTTT. Amino acids: CASSVERPDTQYF.

The chain has TRBV19 and TRBJ2-7; 7 bases are a match to TRBD2. CDR1 LNHDA and CDR2 SQIVND come from the germline V gene (reference sequence). The CDR3 spans 14 residues. The junction had 8 bases not matched to a gene; V was cut back by 2 bases and J by 7 bases. CDR3 in amino acids: CASSITAGVVEQYF. Here the CDR3 DNA reads TGTGCCAGTAGTATAACGGCGGGAGTAGTAGAGCAGTACTTC. Variable domain in full (rest from reference TRBV19 and TRBJ2-7): DGGITQSPKYLFRKEGQNVTLSCEQNLNHDAMYWYRQDPGQGLRLIYYSQIVNDFQKGDIAEGYSVSREKKESFPLTVTSAQKNPTAFYLCASSITAGVVEQYFGPGTRLTVT.

The V and J genes are TRBV7-3 and TRBJ2-2; 10 bases are a match to TRBD1. Germline V gene data show CDR1 as SGHTA and CDR2 as FQGTGA. The CDR3 is 14 amino acids. After removal of 5 bases from V and 7 bases from J, the junction contained 4 bases not matched to a gene. In DNA, the CDR3 is TGTGCCAGCAGCCGGGACAGGGGTGACGGGGAGCTGTTTTTT. Translated, it gives CASSRDRGDGELFF. The complete variable domain, with remaining parts taken from reference TRBV7-3 and TRBJ2-2, reads GAGVSQTPSNKVTEKGKYVELRCDPISGHTALYWYRQSLGQGPEFLIYFQGTGAADDSGLPNDRFFAVRPEGSVSTLKIQRTERGDSAVYLCASSRDRGDGELFFGEGSRLTVL.

The chain links TRBV28 to TRBJ1-5; possibly TRBD1 for D (6 bases). This CDR3 is built from 14 residues. Trimming took off 2 bases at V and 6 bases at J, with 11 bases between the two ends. CDR1 MDHEN and CDR2 SYDVKM come from the germline V gene. CDR3 in amino acids: CASSLRQAGQPQHF. CDR3 DNA sequence: TGTGCCAGCAGTTTAAGACAGGCCGGTCAGCCCCAGCATTTT.

The CDR3 sequence: CASSLDSGLLSYEQYF. In nucleotides, the CDR3 is TGCGCCAGCAGCTTGGATTCCGGACTTCTCTCCTACGAGCAGTACTTC. V is TRBV5-1 and J is TRBJ2-7, with D possibly TRBD2 on 5 matching bases. Trimming stripped 0 bases from V and 0 bases from J, with 13 bases between. The germline V gene encodes CDR1 SGHRS and CDR2 YFSETQ. The CDR3 is 16 amino acids.

As DNA, the CDR3 is TGTGCCTGGGGTGGTGGGGGGGGAAACTATGGCTACACCTTC. The encoded protein is CAWGGGGGNYGYTF. The chain links TRBV30 to TRBJ1-2; D perhaps matches TRBD1 (5 bases). V shed 5 bases and J shed 2 bases, with 15 bases lying between them. The germline gives CDR1 GTSNPN, CDR2 SVGIG (reference sequence). There are 14 residues in the CDR3.

V gene TRBV7-2 combines with J gene TRBJ2-7, with 7 positions matching TRBD1. There are 14 residues in the CDR3. Germline loops: CDR1 SGHTA, CDR2 FQGNSA. After removal of 8 bases from V and 6 bases from J, the junction contained 13 bases not matched to a gene. CDR3 amino acids: CASRRTGQGGEQYF. CDR3 DNA: TGTGCCAGCCGTCGGACAGGTCAAGGCGGCGAGCAGTACTTC.

The chain employs TRBV5-1 and TRBJ1-2; 9 bases fit TRBD1. Losses at the gene ends were 0 bases for V and 6 bases for J; bases not matched to a gene: 3. The CDR3 covers 14 residues. The germline gives CDR1 SGHRS, CDR2 YFSETQ. The CDR3 here is CASSLDRGQDGYTF. The CDR3 DNA follows: TGCGCCAGCAGCTTGGACAGGGGGCAGGATGGCTACACCTTC.

J is TRBJ2-7 and V is TRBV6-5, with TRBD1 matching over 9 bases. Germline loops: CDR1 MNHEY, CDR2 SVGAGI. V shed 6 bases and J 2 bases; nucleotides not matched to a gene: 5. This CDR3 is built from 14 residues. The CDR3 protein is CASSKTGGAYEQYF. CDR3 coding DNA: TGTGCCAGCAGCAAGACAGGGGGGGCCTACGAGCAGTACTTC.

V is TRBV18 and J is TRBJ1-1; no reliable D call. The germline V gene encodes CDR1 KGHSH and CDR2 LQKENI. This CDR3 has 13 amino acids. V was trimmed by 4 bases and J by 3 bases, leaving 9 bases between them. The CDR3 loop is CASSLQGDTEAFF. CDR3 in DNA: TGTGCCAGCTCACTCCAAGGAGACACTGAAGCTTTCTTT.

In nucleotides, the CDR3 is TGTGCCAGCAGCTTAGGGGGGACTAGCGGAAGGAGTAGTAATACGCAGTATTTT. This encodes CASSLGGTSGRSSNTQYF. The rearrangement joins TRBV11-2 to TRBJ2-3; 11 bases map to TRBD2. Germline CDR1 and CDR2: SGHAT and FQNNGV. Unmatched junction bases numbered 13, after V lost 1 base and J lost 7 bases. CDR3 size: 18 residues. The full variable domain, with the rest looked up from reference TRBV11-2 and TRBJ2-3, is EAGVAQSPRYKIIEKRQSVAFWCNPISGHATLYWYQQILGQGPKLLIQFQNNGVVDDSQLPKDRFSAERLKGVDSTLKIQPAKLEDSAVYLCASSLGGTSGRSSNTQYFGPGTRLTVL.

The chain recombines TRBV2 with TRBJ2-1; 7 bases match TRBD2. Trimming at V came to 3 bases and at J to 7 bases, leaving 15 bases not matched to a gene. Germline values: CDR1 SNHLY, CDR2 FYNNEI. The CDR3 has 17 amino acids. In nucleotides, the CDR3 is TGTGCCAGCAGTGAGTTTATTGGGAGGGGTGAAGGGAATGAGCAGTTCTTC. It is translated as CASSEFIGRGEGNEQFF.

The chain has TRBV11-1 and TRBJ1-2, with 8 bases lining up with TRBD1. The germline V gene encodes CDR1 SGHAT and CDR2 FQDESV (reference sequence). V lost 5 bases, J lost 3 bases, and 5 bases stayed unmatched. The CDR3 length is 14 residues. The CDR3: CASSLSQGDYGYTF. Here the CDR3 DNA reads TGTGCCAGCAGCCTCTCACAGGGGGACTATGGCTACACCTTC.

CDR3 sequence (DNA): TGTGCCAGCAGCGGACTGACAGGGGGCGGGCAGGATACCTACGAGCAGTACTTC. It specifies CASSGLTGGGQDTYEQYF. The genes are TRBV7-3 and TRBJ2-7, with TRBD1 identical over 10 bases. The V segment lost 5 bases and the J segment 2 bases; nucleotides outside the gene matches: 15. CDR1 SGHTA and CDR2 FQGTGA come from the germline V gene. The CDR3 extends over 18 amino acids.

As concerns this clone: A junction boundary mismatches the germline segment, possibly from a read error. This rearrangement joins TRBV5-6 to TRBJ1-4; a possible D gene is TRBD1 (6 bases). CDR1 and CDR2 (germline): SGHDT, YYEEEE. This CDR3 comprises 14 residues. The CDR3 loop is CASSFPDRGRKTVF. CDR3 in DNA: TGTGCCAGCAGCTTCCCGGACAGAGGACGAAAAACTGTTTTT.

The chain employs TRBV13 and TRBJ2-3; D unclear. Germline V gene lookup returns CDR1 PRHDT and CDR2 FYEKMQ (reference sequence). V was shortened by 7 bases and J by 5 bases, with 16 bases between the two germline ends. This CDR3 comprises 14 residues. The CDR3 loop reads CASKGLAAEDTQYF. For the CDR3, the DNA is TGTGCCAGCAAAGGATTAGCCGCGGAAGATACGCAGTATTTT.

The chain uses TRBV30 and TRBJ2-3; D is ambiguous. V shed 0 bases and J shed 0 bases, with 7 bases lying between them. The CDR3 covers 14 residues. The germline gives CDR1 GTSNPN, CDR2 SVGIG (reference sequence). The DNA of the CDR3 is TGTGCCTGGAGTGTAGTCGGGAGCACAGATACGCAGTATTTT. Translated, it gives CAWSVVGSTDTQYF.

The genes are TRBV27 and TRBJ1-6, with TRBD1 identical over 9 bases. Trimming took 6 bases from V and 0 from J; bases not matched to a gene: 0. Germline V CDR1 and CDR2: MNHEY, SMNVEV (reference sequence). CDR3 length equals 15 residues. The CDR3 reads CASRDRGSYNSPLHF. The CDR3 DNA reads as TGTGCCAGCAGGGACAGGGGCTCCTATAATTCACCCCTCCACTTT.

The chain has TRBV28 and TRBJ2-5; D might be TRBD2 (6 bases). From germline, CDR1 is MDHEN and CDR2 SYDVKM. V shed 8 bases and J shed 4 bases, with 14 bases lying between them. This CDR3 has 13 amino acids. In DNA form, the CDR3 reads TGTGCCAGCGCGGGGCGCCGTCGAGAGACCCAGTACTTC. Protein sequence: CASAGRRRETQYF.

This chain links TRBV7-8 with TRBJ1-1; 8 bases map to TRBD1. Unmatched junction bases numbered 10, after V lost 6 bases and J lost 7 bases. The CDR3 runs 14 residues. Germline V CDR1 and CDR2: SGHVS, FQNEAQ. DNA for the CDR3: TGTGCCAGCAGTCCCCGCAGGGGGCTTCGTGAAGCTTTCTTT. Protein product: CASSPRRGLREAFF. Filled out from reference TRBV7-8 and TRBJ1-1, the complete variable domain reads GAGVSQSPRYKVAKRGQDVALRCDPISGHVSLFWYQQALGQGPEFLTYFQNEAQLDKSGLPSDRFFAERPEGSVSTLKIQRTQQEDSAVYLCASSPRRGLREAFFGQGTRLTVV.

The gene calls are TRBV28 and TRBJ1-1; TRBD1 might be the D (6 bases). The CDR3 totals 12 residues. CDR1 and CDR2 from the germline V gene are MDHEN and SYDVKM. The CDR3 coding sequence is TGTGCGAGCGGGGGCGCGAACACTGAAGCTTTCTTT. Translated: CASGGANTEAFF. Full variable domain (remainder filled in from reference TRBV28 and TRBJ1-1): DVKVTQSSRYLVKRTGEKVFLECVQDMDHENMFWYRQDPGLGLRLIYFSYDVKMKEKGDIPEGYSVSREKKERFSLILESASTNQTSMYLCASGGANTEAFFGQGTRLTVV.

V is TRBV6-1 and J is TRBJ2-7; unclear D gene. Deletions cut 6 bases from V and 6 bases from J, with 15 bases between. Per germline, CDR1 MNHNS and CDR2 SASEGT. This CDR3 is built from 13 residues. The CDR3 sequence is CASSPINAGEQYF. Here the CDR3 DNA reads TGTGCCAGCAGCCCGATAAATGCCGGCGAGCAGTACTTC.

This chain uses TRBV6-5 with TRBJ2-7; the match to TRBD1 covers 8 bases. V shed 0 bases and J 0 bases; nucleotides not matched to a gene: 4. The CDR3 is 16 residues long. Germline V gives CDR1 MNHEY, CDR2 SVGAGI. The CDR3 sequence is CASSYSGQGLSYEQYF. The CDR3 nucleotides read TGTGCCAGCAGTTACTCCGGACAGGGCCTCTCCTACGAGCAGTACTTC.